The T cell receptor (beta chain) described here comes from a study of blood T cell repertoires in COVID-19 (dated by TCRdb to about 2020). For context, the study as a whole: Collaborator samples came from the United States, Italy and Spain and covered acute and convalescent phases of COVID-19. HLA class I and class II types, where available, came from metadata supplied by the sample provider rather than from assay-based typing. Samples were obtained from the ongoing ImmuneRACE study (first 160 participants) and from 1,000 to 1,500 subjects provided by 6 global collaborators. Nearly every sample came with metadata listing a de-identified subject ID, COVID-19 status, age in years and sex. A freely available public database, intended as a resource for researchers studying the immune response to SARS-CoV-2, is where the repertoires were released. The material from the prospective study consisted of cDNA or gDNA derived from T cells, B-cell-depleted T cells, or PBMCs. Subjects who had been exposed to COVID-19, were actively infected with it, or had recovered from it provided the deeply sampled blood TCRbeta repertoires that made up the dataset.

TCRbeta CDR3 regions were amplified from genomic DNA using the immunoSEQ Assay, a bias-controlled multiplex PCR. The study's own analysis went as follows. Within the assay, amplification of reference gene primers was used to estimate how many nucleated cells each sample contained. Sequence reads were collapsed and filtered to measure the absolute abundance of every unique TCRbeta CDR3 rearrangement. For each sample, productive Simpson clonality was calculated as the square root of Simpson's diversity index across productive rearrangements. Sourced from immuneACCESS, this table was stored by TCRdb with only in-frame sequences that have V and J called. A share of the clones is absent; for the studies checked, an unresolved V gene accounts for under half, and the remainder has no known explanation. V and J calls and clone size follow that table, whereas D and trimming were derived from the DNA. For this sample there are around 120,000 clones; almost 90% appear just once. More than 3% of the sample is taken by the ten largest.

The paper's findings and limits, for the study overall: How much clinical and demographic metadata was included differed by source and by participant, and the metadata was provided uncurated.

At one collaborating source in Seattle, patients were enrolled during active infection and were followed longitudinally through the course of disease. Each collaborating institution followed its own protocols to collect whole blood in K2EDTA tubes. For TCRbeta analysis, collaborator samples were shipped as frozen whole blood, as isolated PBMCs, or as DNA extracted from either sample type. Notes on this clone: The antigen this receptor binds is unknown. No much larger clone exists at a distance of one base, and base qualities are not known.

The clonotype comes from a woman aged 60-70 years with COVID-19, enrolled during active disease. Sequencing was carried out using peripheral blood.

The DNA reads as follows: TGTGCCAGCAGCTTGGACAGGAGCCCGAACACTGAAGCTTTCTTT. The resulting protein is CASSLDRSPNTEAFF. Recombination connected TRBV5-4 to TRBJ1-1; the best D guess is TRBD1, with 5 bases matching. V and J lose 0 bases and 1 base, and a span of 10 bases separates them. The CDR3, from cysteine to phenylalanine, totals 15 residues. The kept DNA is CDR3 alone, 45 bases in frame from the first base. Sequences SGHNT (CDR1) and YYREEE (CDR2) are obtained from the germline V gene (reference sequence).